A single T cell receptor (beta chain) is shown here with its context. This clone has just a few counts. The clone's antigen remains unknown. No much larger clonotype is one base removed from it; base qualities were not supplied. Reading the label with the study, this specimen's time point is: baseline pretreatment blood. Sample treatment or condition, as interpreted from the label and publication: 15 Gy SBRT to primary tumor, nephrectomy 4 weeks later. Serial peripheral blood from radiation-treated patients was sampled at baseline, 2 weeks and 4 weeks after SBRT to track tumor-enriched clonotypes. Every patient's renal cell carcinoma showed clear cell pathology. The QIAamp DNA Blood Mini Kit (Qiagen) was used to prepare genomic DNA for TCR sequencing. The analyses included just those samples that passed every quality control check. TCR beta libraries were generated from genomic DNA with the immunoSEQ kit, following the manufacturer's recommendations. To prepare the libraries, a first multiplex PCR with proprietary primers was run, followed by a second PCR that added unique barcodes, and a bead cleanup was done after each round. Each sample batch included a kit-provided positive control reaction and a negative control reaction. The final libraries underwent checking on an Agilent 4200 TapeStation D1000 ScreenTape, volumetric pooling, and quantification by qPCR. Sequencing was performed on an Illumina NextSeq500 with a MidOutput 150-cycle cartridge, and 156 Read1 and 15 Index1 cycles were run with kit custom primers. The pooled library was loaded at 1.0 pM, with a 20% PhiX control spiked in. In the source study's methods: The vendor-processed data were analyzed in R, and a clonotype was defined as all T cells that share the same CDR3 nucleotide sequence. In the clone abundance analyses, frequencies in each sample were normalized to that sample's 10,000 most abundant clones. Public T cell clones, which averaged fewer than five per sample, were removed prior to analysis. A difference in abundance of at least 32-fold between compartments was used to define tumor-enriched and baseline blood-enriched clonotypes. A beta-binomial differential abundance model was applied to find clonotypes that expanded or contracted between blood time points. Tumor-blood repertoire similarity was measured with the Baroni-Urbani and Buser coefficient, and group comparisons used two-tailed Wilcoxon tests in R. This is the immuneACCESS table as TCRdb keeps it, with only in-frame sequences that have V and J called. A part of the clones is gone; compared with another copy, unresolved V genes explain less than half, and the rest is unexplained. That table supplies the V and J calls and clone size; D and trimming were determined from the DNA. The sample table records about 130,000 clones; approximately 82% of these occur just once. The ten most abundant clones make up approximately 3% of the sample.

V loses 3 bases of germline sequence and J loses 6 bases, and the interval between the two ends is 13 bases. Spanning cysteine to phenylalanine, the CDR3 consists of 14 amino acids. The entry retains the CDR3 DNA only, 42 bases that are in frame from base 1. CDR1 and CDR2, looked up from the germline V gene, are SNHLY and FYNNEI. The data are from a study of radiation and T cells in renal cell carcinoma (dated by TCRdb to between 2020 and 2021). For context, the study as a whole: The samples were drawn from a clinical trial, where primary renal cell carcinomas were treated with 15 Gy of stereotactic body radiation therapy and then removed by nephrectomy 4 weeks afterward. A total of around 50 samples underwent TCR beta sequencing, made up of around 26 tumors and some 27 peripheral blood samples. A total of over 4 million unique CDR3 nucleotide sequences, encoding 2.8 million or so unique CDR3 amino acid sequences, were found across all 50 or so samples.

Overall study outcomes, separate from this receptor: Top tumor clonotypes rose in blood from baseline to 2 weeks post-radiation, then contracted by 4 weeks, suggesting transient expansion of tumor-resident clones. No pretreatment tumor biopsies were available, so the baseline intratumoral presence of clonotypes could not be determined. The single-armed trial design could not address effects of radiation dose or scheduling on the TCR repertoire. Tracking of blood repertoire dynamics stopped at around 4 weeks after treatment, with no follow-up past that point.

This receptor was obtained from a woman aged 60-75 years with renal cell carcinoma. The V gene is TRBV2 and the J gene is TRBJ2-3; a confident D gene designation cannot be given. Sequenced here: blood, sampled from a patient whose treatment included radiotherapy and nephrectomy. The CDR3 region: CASSELVPGDTQYF. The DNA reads TGTGCCAGCAGTGAGCTAGTTCCTGGGGATACGCAGTATTTT.